This T cell receptor (beta chain) is drawn from a study of blood T cells in healthy people across ages (dated by TCRdb to between 2015 and 2016). General notes on the study: Template switching captured roughly one uniquely barcoded TCR beta cDNA molecule per two T cells in model experiments. For two donors (one aged 18 to 30 and one aged 80 or older), the study analyzed two additional independent replicas of 1 million unique cDNA reads from the same blood draw. Four age groups were formed from the donors: young (average around 15 years), middle-aged (approximately 42), aged (about 68) and long-lived (less than 85). To track age-related changes in TCR beta repertoire diversity, the study relied on deep sequencing normalized with unique cDNA molecular identifiers.

The donors were about 40 Caucasian individuals from Russia, aged 6 to 90 years, who were systemically healthy. Each donor gave approximately 9.3 milliliters of peripheral blood, collected into EDTA-treated Vacutainer tubes. Ficoll-Paque density-gradient centrifugation was used to isolate PBMCs, with at least 7 million per sample. Trizol reagent was used to extract total RNA from the PBMCs, yielding at least 5 micrograms per sample. For every donor, flow cytometry on a PBMC aliquot measured the percentage of naive CD45RAhigh/CD27high T cells. In its sample, this clonotype was seen a few times. Its target antigen remains unknown. No much larger clonotype is one base removed from it; base qualities were not supplied. General findings and caveats noted by the study authors: Compared with the aged group, the long-lived group had more naive CD4+ T cells, fewer expanded clones and increased TCR diversity, a pattern suggesting age selection. Because donor CMV infection status was unknown, age-related changes in expanded clonotypes were potentially confounded. There was a strong correlation between observed TCR beta diversity and the percentage of naive T cells measured by flow cytometry. As age increased, observed TCR beta diversity per million T cells dropped in a roughly linear way, and a significant reduction was already evident by age approximately 40. Estimates of total diversity based on one million sequenced T cells were considered lower bounds and underestimates. Bulk unsorted PBMC profiling prevented conclusive comparison of naive and antigen-experienced compartments.

Library preparation employed 5' RACE. Sequenced using an Illumina HiSeq 2500. The second PCR ran for about 7 to 11 cycles and used a J-beta primer mix along with a sample-barcoded 5' primer. Each TCR beta cDNA molecule received a unique molecular identifier from a template-switch 5' adaptor carrying 12 random nucleotides. At least 2.5 million CDR3-containing paired-end reads were obtained from each sample. All of the RNA was converted into first-strand cDNA using the Mint cDNA synthesis kit, with a TRBC-specific oligonucleotide serving as the primer. After uracil-DNA glycosylase treatment, a first 18-cycle PCR used universal primers M1SS and BC2_uni_R on all cDNA. The original methods were these. Each sample was normalized by randomly selecting 1 million high-quality reads, each carrying a distinct molecular identifier. Instead of being binned into consensus sequences, reads that shared molecular identifiers were thrown out. MiTCR, run with a Q25 quality threshold and the strictest error-elimination algorithm, handled CDR3 identification, clonotype clustering and error correction. A nonparametric unseen species model with Euler transformation was used to estimate a lower bound on total TCR beta diversity. TCRdb reanalyzed the raw reads on its own, using fastp at Q25 for trimming and MiXCR for clone calling, and kept in-frame beta chains. Each CDR3 protein gets just one entry, which takes the most common genes and DNA from the rows behind it. None of the V and J calls come from the authors' own analysis; TCRdb made them. The sample table shows about 780,000 distinct CDR3 sequences, and 20% to 30% are seen once. Of the sample, around 3% is held by the ten largest clones.

CDR3 length: 17 amino acids, cysteine to phenylalanine. Only the CDR3 region is kept as DNA, spanning 51 bases read in frame from base 1. The germline V gene provides CDR1 SNHLY and CDR2 FYNNEI. After removal of 6 bases from V and 0 bases from J, the junction retains 10 bases not matched to a gene. These data were likewise used in another study, on T cells of mothers and their children. The other study reports the following: Nine systemically healthy Caucasian individuals, comprising three mothers and their six children, were included as donors. cDNA synthesis consumed the entire amount of extracted RNA, loaded at around 1.5 ug RNA in each 15 ul reaction. In the second PCR, the M1S primer introduced both the sample barcodes and 2-4 random nucleotides. Over 8.5 million TCR beta CDR3 reads were obtained for each mother, and 2.7 million or so reads were obtained for each child. Thymic selection similarly shapes TCR recombination output in related and unrelated pairs, with minor effect from inherited differences. Normalized repertoire overlap was always found to be slightly, but never significantly, higher in related mother-child pairs than in unrelated mother-child pairs. No persistent microchimeric T cell clones were found, with a detection sensitivity of approximately 110 clones per million clonotypes. In the study, deep NGS was used to compare the TCR beta repertoires of mothers and children, and features distinguishing related mother-child pairs from unrelated individuals were sought. Mothers averaged around 43 +/- 4 years of age and children averaged 11 +/- 4 years. After adapters were ligated using NEBNext reagents, the libraries underwent 100+100 nt paired-end sequencing on an Illumina HiSeq 2000. To prevent cross-contamination, the mother and child libraries were prepared one month apart and sequenced in separate runs. Between roughly 500,000 and 2,100,000 distinct TCR beta clonotypes were identified per donor. Naive TCR beta clonotypes were estimated from low-frequency clonotypes matched to each donor's FACS-determined naive share, without sorting.

The sequence was obtained from a boy between 10 and 17 years old in good health. Sequenced input: blood. This chain joins TRBV2 to TRBJ2-1; TRBD2 aligns with 8 central bases. This receptor has the CDR3 CASRNPYSGNSYNEQFF. The DNA reads as follows: TGTGCCAGCAGGAACCCCTATAGCGGGAACTCCTACAATGAGCAGTTCTTC.